This T cell receptor beta chain came from a study of blood T cells in healthy people across ages. This CDR3 is 15 amino acids long. Germline V gives CDR1 SGHTA, CDR2 FQGNSA. J gave up 4 bases and V 1 base, and 1 base lay outside the gene matches. With a J-beta primer mix and a sample-barcoded 5' primer, a second PCR ran about 6 to 11 cycles. In TCRdb, the 5' RACE reads were re-called with MiXCR into one record per CDR3 protein. The profile shows 700,000 or so distinct CDR3 sequences, about 20% of them singletons. The V gene is TRBV7-2, the J gene TRBJ2-3, with 11 bases fitting TRBD2. The sequenced sample consisted of blood. This TCR derives from an older man in good health. This CDR3 reads CASSLVSGGADTQYF. Here the CDR3 DNA reads TGTGCCAGCAGCTTAGTTAGCGGGGGGGCAGATACGCAGTATTTT. Filled out from reference TRBV7-2 and TRBJ2-3, the complete variable domain reads GAGVSQSPSNKVTEKGKDVELRCDPISGHTALYWYRQSLGQGLEFLIYFQGNSAPDKSGLPSDRFSAERTGGSVSTLTIQRTQQEDSAVYLCASSLVSGGADTQYFGPGTRLTVL.